This TCR beta chain originates from a study of T cell repertoires in cytomegalovirus infection. Across the study: Matching HLA type, along with CMV infection, was indicated by public TCR beta signatures.

TCRdb reprocessed the reads with MiXCR, giving one entry per CDR3 protein. The sample comprises over 100,000 distinct CDR3 sequences, about a tenth of which are singletons, and approximately 33% rests with the top ten. Germline V gene sequence: CDR1 SGHTA, CDR2 FQGNSA. The trim removed 3 bases at V and 0 bases at J, leaving 8 bases unmatched. The CDR3 runs 18 residues. This clonotype appeared many times. The antigen is undetermined. The chain uses TRBV7-2 and TRBJ2-3, with 11 nucleotides matching TRBD2. The receptor was derived from a human donor in good health (CMV status not recorded). Some clones in this sample may be carry-over from other donors' samples. The sequenced material came from PBMCs, sequenced either directly or after in vitro stimulation (not recorded which). The CDR3: CASSFRGTSGGSTDTQYF. CDR3 sequence (DNA): TGTGCCAGCAGCTTTAGGGGTACTAGCGGGGGTAGCACAGATACGCAGTATTTT.